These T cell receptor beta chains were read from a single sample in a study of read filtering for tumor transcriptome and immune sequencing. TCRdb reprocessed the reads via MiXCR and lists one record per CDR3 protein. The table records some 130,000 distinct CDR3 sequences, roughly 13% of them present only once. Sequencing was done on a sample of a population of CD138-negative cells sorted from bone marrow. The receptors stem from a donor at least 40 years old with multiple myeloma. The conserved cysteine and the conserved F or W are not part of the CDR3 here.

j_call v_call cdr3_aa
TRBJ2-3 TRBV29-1 SVEVGGESTDTQY
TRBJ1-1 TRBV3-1 ASSQTVQMNTEAF
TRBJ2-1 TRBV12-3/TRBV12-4 ASNIRTSGSPNEQF
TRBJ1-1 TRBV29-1 SVRPGTGVTEAF
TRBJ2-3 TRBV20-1 SIIWEGWSTDTQY
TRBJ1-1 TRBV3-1 ASSSWSRGVGF
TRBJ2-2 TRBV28 ASSLLGALAGELF
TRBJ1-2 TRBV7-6 ASSPRQGPYGYT
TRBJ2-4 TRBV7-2 ASTGQGLNIQY
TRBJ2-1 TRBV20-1 SARGPGVNEQF
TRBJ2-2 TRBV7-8 ASSLVDTGELF
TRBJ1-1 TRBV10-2 ASSTTGLDTEAS
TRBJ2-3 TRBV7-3 ASSLMAGTDTQY
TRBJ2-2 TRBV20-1 SAVAAASGELF
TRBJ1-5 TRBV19 ASSSLGGSNQPQH
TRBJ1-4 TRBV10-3 ATGQGASNEKLF
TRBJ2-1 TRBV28 ASSLIGLAPPNEQF
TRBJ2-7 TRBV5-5 ASRVRQGSDEQY
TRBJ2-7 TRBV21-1 ASRYTSGATYEQY
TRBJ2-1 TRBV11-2 ASVRGTVYNEQF
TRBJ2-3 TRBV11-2 ASSLTGTGITDTQY
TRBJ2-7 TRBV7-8 ASSLTGDSSYEQY
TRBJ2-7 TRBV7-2 ASSSHRGGNYEQY
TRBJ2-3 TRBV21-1 ASRQGSTDTQY
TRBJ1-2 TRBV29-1 SVEEPWRDGYT
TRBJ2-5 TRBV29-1 SGGSSVQETQY
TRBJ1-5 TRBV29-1 SVSDRANQPQH
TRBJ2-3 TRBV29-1 SVNGGQENTDTQY